The sequence of this T cell receptor (beta chain) was determined in a study of blood T cell repertoires in COVID-19. Background on the study: Sites in the United States, Italy and Spain provided acute and convalescent COVID-19 samples. Nucleic acid was either cDNA or gDNA, and it came from T cells, B-cell-depleted T cells, or PBMCs.

As processed by the authors: Estimates of nucleated cell counts were drawn from the amplification of reference gene primers. The assay was immunoSEQ multiplex PCR, and TCRdb's table has in-frame clones only and misses some. V and J calls and clone size are as listed in that table; D and trimming were resolved from the DNA. The sample holds over 100,000 clones, 75% to 90% seen once. Germline values: CDR1 MDHEN, CDR2 SYDVKM. The J segment lost 1 base and the V segment lost 5 bases, leaving 7 bases of the junction unmatched. This CDR3 is built from 15 residues. This TCR derives from a woman between 55 and 75 years old with acute or convalescent COVID-19. This chain links TRBV28 with TRBJ1-1, with TRBD1 matching over 7 bases. The sample consisted of peripheral blood. The CDR3 DNA sequence: TGTGCCAGCAGTCAGTTGACAGGGAGGAACACTGAAGCTTTCTTT. This codes for CASSQLTGRNTEAFF. Complete variable domain (other parts from reference TRBV28 and TRBJ1-1): DVKVTQSSRYLVKRTGEKVFLECVQDMDHENMFWYRQDPGLGLRLIYFSYDVKMKEKGDIPEGYSVSREKKERFSLILESASTNQTSMYLCASSQLTGRNTEAFFGQGTRLTVV.